This entry concerns a single T cell receptor beta chain. The sample carries other DNA sequences with the same CDR3. This record belongs to a study of OX40 agonist ivuxolimab in advanced cancers. Patients with autoimmune history or systemic immunosuppression were excluded. Produced via immunoSEQ multiplex PCR; TCRdb's table is partial and in-frame only. The sample records 60,000 to 85,000 clones, under 90% being singletons. CDR1 KGHSH and CDR2 LQKENI come from the germline V gene. The CDR3 loop spans 13 amino acids. With V trimmed by 1 base and J by 7 bases, 3 bases remained unmatched. The rearrangement joins TRBV18 to TRBJ2-7; 8 nucleotides match TRBD1. The clonotype was recovered from an adult with an advanced solid tumor such as melanoma, head and neck, liver or kidney cancer. The material was CD4+ or CD8+ T cells sorted from blood, obtained in a trial of the OX40 agonist ivuxolimab. In DNA, the CDR3 is TGTGCCAGCTCACCACTACAGGGGGGTGAGCAGTACTTC. Residues: CASSPLQGGEQYF.